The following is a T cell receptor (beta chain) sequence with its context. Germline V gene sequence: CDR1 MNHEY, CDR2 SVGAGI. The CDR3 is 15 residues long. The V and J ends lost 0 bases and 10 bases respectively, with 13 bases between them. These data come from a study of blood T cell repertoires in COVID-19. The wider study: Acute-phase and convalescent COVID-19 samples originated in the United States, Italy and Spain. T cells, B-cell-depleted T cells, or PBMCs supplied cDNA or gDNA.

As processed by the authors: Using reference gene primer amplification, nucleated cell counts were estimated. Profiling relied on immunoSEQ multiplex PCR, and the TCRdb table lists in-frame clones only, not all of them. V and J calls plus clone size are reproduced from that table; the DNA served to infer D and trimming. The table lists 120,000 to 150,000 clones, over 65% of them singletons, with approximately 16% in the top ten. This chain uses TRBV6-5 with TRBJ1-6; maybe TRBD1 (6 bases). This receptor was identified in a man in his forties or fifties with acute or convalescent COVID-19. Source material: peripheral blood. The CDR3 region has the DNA TGTGCCAGCAGTTACTCTCACAGGGACGGCTCACCCCTCCACTTT. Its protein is CASSYSHRDGSPLHF.